Presented here are 20 T cell receptor beta chains from one specimen sequenced in a study of cytotoxic CD8 clonotypes in ibrutinib-treated CLL. The protocol was immunoSEQ multiplex PCR, while the TCRdb copy is restricted to in-frame clones and leaves out a portion. The sample has some 140,000 clones, approximately 81% seen once. The specimen was PBMCs, collected after 12 months of ibrutinib treatment. These receptors were collected from a human donor with chronic lymphocytic leukemia.

The chain joins TRBV5-6 to TRBJ2-7; D uncertain. Looked up from germline, CDR1 is SGHDT and CDR2 is YYEEEE. This CDR3 region has 13 residues. The V end was cut by 4 bases, the J end by 2 bases, with 10 bases between. CDR3 residues: CASSLMKTYEQYF. CDR3 DNA sequence: TGTGCCAGCAGCCTGATGAAGACCTACGAGCAGTACTTC.

This clone has a handful of counts. The chain combines TRBV6-5 with TRBJ1-1, with 7 bases identical to TRBD1. The CDR3 contains 14 residues. V was clipped by 1 base and J by 5 bases; unmatched bases: 4. Per germline, CDR1 MNHEY and CDR2 SVGAGI. DNA of the CDR3: TGTGCCAGCAGTTACTACAGGGGAAGGACTGAAGCTTTCTTT. Translated: CASSYYRGRTEAFF.

The DNA for the CDR3 is TGTGCCAGCAGCTTAGCTATTGGGACTAGCCAAAACATTCAGTACTTC. As protein: CASSLAIGTSQNIQYF. The chain joins TRBV7-2 to TRBJ2-4, with 9 bases that match TRBD2. The junction had 5 bases not matched to a gene; V was cut back by 0 bases and J by 5 bases. This CDR3 region has 16 residues. Germline V gene sequence: CDR1 SGHTA, CDR2 FQGNSA.

J is TRBJ2-1 and V is TRBV19, with 11 positions matching TRBD2. The V gene's germline CDR1 is LNHDA and CDR2 SQIVND (reference sequence). V lost 5 bases and J lost 9; bases outside the gene matches: 3. The CDR3 runs 13 residues. CDR3 sequence: CASSAGLAGEQFF. For the CDR3, the DNA is TGTGCCAGTAGTGCAGGACTAGCGGGTGAGCAGTTCTTC.

The chain recombines TRBV18 with TRBJ1-1; TRBD1 might be the D (5 bases). Germline lookup yields CDR1 KGHSH and CDR2 LQKENI. The length of the CDR3 is 13 residues. V lost 2 bases and J 1 base, leaving 5 bases between the germline ends. The CDR3 loop is CASSPGANTEAFF. The CDR3 DNA is TGTGCCAGCTCACCAGGGGCGAACACTGAAGCTTTCTTT.

The CDR3 DNA reads as TGCGCCAGCAGCCAAGTTGTACAGATCACAGATACGCAGTATTTT. This encodes CASSQVVQITDTQYF. The chain links TRBV4-1 to TRBJ2-3; D not certain. CDR1 is MGHRA and CDR2 is YSYEKL in the germline V gene. The V end lost 1 base, the J end lost 2 bases, and 10 bases lay between the germline ends. This CDR3 contains 15 residues.

The chain has TRBV29-1 and TRBJ2-3, with 7 bases lining up with TRBD1. Germline V gives CDR1 SQVTM, CDR2 ANQGSEA. This CDR3 has 15 residues. V gave up 7 bases and J gave up 2 bases; unmatched junction bases: 12. CDR3 sequence reads: CSGSRQGLFTDTQYF. CDR3 nucleotide sequence: TGCAGCGGCAGCAGACAGGGTCTTTTCACAGATACGCAGTATTTT.

This chain links TRBV7-9 with TRBJ2-7; D not certain. V lost 5 bases and J 4 bases, leaving 15 bases between the germline ends. Germline lookup yields CDR1 SEHNR and CDR2 FQNEAQ (reference sequence). The CDR3 contains 14 residues. Here the CDR3 DNA reads TGTGCCAGCAGCCAGCAAATGATAGGGTACGAGCAGTACTTC. This sequence encodes CASSQQMIGYEQYF.

V and J are TRBV4-3 and TRBJ1-2, with D uncertain. V was trimmed by 0 bases and J by 7 bases, leaving 27 bases between them. The CDR3 has 19 residues. CDR1 LGHNA and CDR2 YSLEER come from the germline V gene. The CDR3 loop reads CASSQEFARRQTRSGGYTF. The CDR3 DNA reads TGCGCCAGCAGCCAAGAGTTTGCGCGGCGGCAAACTAGATCTGGTGGCTACACCTTC.

The chain recombines TRBV7-3 with TRBJ2-7; D is undetermined. V dropped 0 bases and J dropped 3 bases, with 3 bases sitting between them. Germline-derived CDR1 and CDR2 are SGHTA and FQGTGA. The CDR3 sequence is 12 residues long. The CDR3 is CASSLTGYEQYF. The DNA for the CDR3 is TGTGCCAGCAGCTTAACGGGCTACGAGCAGTACTTC.

CDR3 sequence reads: CASSQYPLAQNTQYF. The CDR3 DNA follows: TGCGCCAGCAGCCAATACCCCCTAGCGCAAAATACGCAGTATTTT. The chain uses TRBV4-3 and TRBJ2-3, with D possibly TRBD2 on 6 matching bases. V lost 2 bases to trimming and J lost 7 bases, with 16 bases between them. The CDR3 totals 15 residues. Germline V gene data show CDR1 as LGHNA and CDR2 as YSLEER.

Written as DNA, the CDR3 is TGCGCCAGCAGCCATTTTGCCTACGAGCAGTACTTC. It codes for CASSHFAYEQYF. The chain employs TRBV4-1 and TRBJ2-7; the D is unclear. Trimming took 3 bases from V and 2 from J, leaving 5 bases between them. The CDR3 has 12 residues. CDR1 and CDR2 (germline): MGHRA, YSYEKL.

The rearrangement uses TRBV19 and TRBJ1-5; perhaps TRBD1 as D (6 bases). Trimming left V 6 bases short and J 5 bases short, with 20 bases between. The CDR3 spans 16 residues. The germline CDR1 and CDR2 sequences are LNHDA and SQIVND (reference sequence). In DNA form, the CDR3 reads TGTGCCAGTAGCATCCGGGGGGCAGGAGCGGATCAGCCCCAGCATTTT. Amino acid sequence: CASSIRGAGADQPQHF.

The table lists this clone with a few counts. The chain has TRBV27 and TRBJ2-5; either TRBD1 or TRBD2 may supply D (6 bases each). Germline CDR1 reads MNHEY; CDR2 reads SMNVEV (reference sequence). CDR3 length: 14 amino acids. V was pared by 3 bases and J by 5 bases, with 13 bases between. Written as DNA, the CDR3 is TGTGCCAGCAGTTTCGGGTGGGGGGCCGAGACCCAGTACTTC. It is translated as CASSFGWGAETQYF.

This CDR3 is CASSLGIGGYGYTF. The DNA for the CDR3 is TGTGCCAGCAGCTTAGGAATTGGGGGCTATGGCTACACCTTC. This chain connects TRBV11-2 to TRBJ1-2; D may be TRBD1 (5 bases). Germline loops: CDR1 SGHAT, CDR2 FQNNGV. With 1 base removed from V and 4 bases from J, the gap between germline ends came to 10 bases. The CDR3 has 14 residues.

The chain carries TRBV5-4 and TRBJ2-2; D is possibly TRBD1 (6 bases). The CDR3 is 16 residues long. Germline CDR1 and CDR2: SGHNT and YYREEE (reference sequence). V was trimmed by 1 base and J by 3 bases, leaving 13 bases between them. In DNA, the CDR3 is TGTGCCAGCAGCTTGAGTCAGGGGTATGACACCGGGGAGCTGTTTTTT. Protein: CASSLSQGYDTGELFF.

This chain links TRBV19 with TRBJ2-3, with D hard to call. The length of the CDR3 is 14 residues. Germline V gives CDR1 LNHDA, CDR2 SQIVND (reference sequence). Trimming stripped 3 bases from V and 2 bases from J, with 9 bases between. This chain's CDR3 is CASSMVGPTDTQYF. In DNA, the CDR3 is TGTGCCAGTAGTATGGTAGGGCCCACAGATACGCAGTATTTT.

DNA of the CDR3: TGTGCCAGCAGCTTGGCCGAACAGTACAGATTCTCTGGGGCCAACGTCCTGACTTTC. It is translated as CASSLAEQYRFSGANVLTF. The chain combines TRBV5-4 with TRBJ2-6; D not resolved. The germline V gene has CDR1 SGHNT and CDR2 YYREEE (reference sequence). The CDR3 covers 19 residues. The ends were cut back, 0 bases at V and 0 bases at J, with 16 bases in the middle.

V is TRBV28 and J is TRBJ1-1; no firm D call. V dropped 6 bases and J dropped 1 base, with 15 bases sitting between them. Germline CDR1 is MDHEN and CDR2 is SYDVKM. The CDR3 is 15 residues long. CDR3 nucleotide sequence: TGTGCCAGCAGCTCACCGAGGTTTGGGAACACTGAAGCTTTCTTT. This gives the protein CASSSPRFGNTEAFF. Based on the CDR3 plus reference TRBV28 and TRBJ1-1, the full variable domain is DVKVTQSSRYLVKRTGEKVFLECVQDMDHENMFWYRQDPGLGLRLIYFSYDVKMKEKGDIPEGYSVSREKKERFSLILESASTNQTSMYLCASSSPRFGNTEAFFGQGTRLTVV.

This chain links TRBV5-1 with TRBJ1-3, with D uncertain. CDR3 length: 14 amino acids. The V end was cut by 3 bases, the J end by 2 bases, with 9 bases between. The germline V gene has CDR1 SGHRS and CDR2 YFSETQ. The CDR3 here is CASSSGVAGNTIYF. The CDR3 DNA sequence: TGCGCCAGCAGCTCAGGAGTCGCTGGAAACACCATATATTTT.